Each of the 12 T cell receptor beta chains below was sequenced from the same sample in a study of blood T cell repertoires in COVID-19. Clones were sequenced by immunoSEQ multiplex PCR, and TCRdb holds only the in-frame ones, with some missing. The repertoire has about 200,000 clones, around 80% of them found once; the top ten carry roughly 13%. The sample was peripheral blood. The source of these receptors is a human donor in a cohort sampled during active COVID-19.

The chain couples TRBV27 to TRBJ1-2, with D possibly being TRBD1 (5 bases). The V gene lost 3 bases and the J gene lost 5 bases, with 13 bases spanning the gap. This CDR3 has 14 amino acids. Germline V gene lookup returns CDR1 MNHEY and CDR2 SMNVEV (reference sequence). The CDR3 nucleotides read TGTGCCAGCAGTTTTCGGGGGACGGCATATGGCTACACCTTC. This codes for CASSFRGTAYGYTF.

The chain carries TRBV4-1 and TRBJ2-1; TRBD2 matches 8 bases. From germline, CDR1 is MGHRA and CDR2 YSYEKL. The CDR3 is 16 residues long. J lost 8 bases, V lost 0 bases, and 9 bases had no gene match. CDR3 DNA: TGCGCCAGCAGCCAAGAAGAAAGCCGGGGGGGCGATGAGCAGTTCTTC. It codes for CASSQEESRGGDEQFF.

A few counts support this clone. J is TRBJ1-1 and V is TRBV4-1, with D tentatively TRBD1 (6 bases). The CDR3 is 17 residues long. V was trimmed by 4 bases and J by 2 bases, leaving 20 bases between them. CDR1 and CDR2 from the germline V gene are MGHRA and YSYEKL. For the CDR3, the DNA is TGCGCCAGCAGCCCCGAAATCCGCTCGACAGGTAACACTGAAGCTTTCTTT. Amino acids: CASSPEIRSTGNTEAFF.

This clone occurred once. The chain recombines TRBV4-1 with TRBJ2-3; TRBD1 matches at 11 bases. The ends lost 4 bases at V and 3 bases at J; junction bases unmatched: 6. This CDR3 has 16 amino acids. The germline V gene has CDR1 MGHRA and CDR2 YSYEKL. The CDR3, as DNA: TGCGCCAGCAGCCCCTGGACAGGGGGCAATACAGATACGCAGTATTTT. Protein sequence: CASSPWTGGNTDTQYF.

The V and J genes are TRBV19 and TRBJ2-7, with TRBD1 as a possible D gene (7 bases). Germline V CDR1 and CDR2: LNHDA, SQIVND (reference sequence). V dropped 3 bases and J dropped 8 bases, with 17 bases sitting between them. The CDR3 runs to 14 residues. CDR3 DNA: TGTGCCAGTAGTATGACAGGGACTCTTTCCCAGCAGTACTTC. Amino acid sequence: CASSMTGTLSQQYF.

The V and J genes are TRBV15 and TRBJ2-1; 11 nucleotides match TRBD2. The CDR3 has 17 amino acids. The germline gives CDR1 LNHNV, CDR2 YYDKDF (reference sequence). Trimming at V came to 1 base and at J to 6 bases, leaving 8 bases not matched to a gene. CDR3 residues: CATSRVSGRAPANEQFF. CDR3 DNA sequence: TGTGCCACCAGCAGAGTTAGCGGGAGGGCGCCGGCCAATGAGCAGTTCTTC.

This clone was seen once. The chain links TRBV5-1 to TRBJ2-1; perhaps TRBD1 as D (5 bases). Germline values: CDR1 SGHRS, CDR2 YFSETQ. Trimming took 3 bases from V and 0 from J, leaving 10 bases between them. The CDR3 is 15 residues long. CDR3: CASSSDGHSYNEQFF. In DNA, the CDR3 is TGCGCCAGCAGCTCGGACGGACACTCCTACAATGAGCAGTTCTTC.

This chain links TRBV28 with TRBJ2-4, with D maybe TRBD1 (6 bases). Germline V gene sequence: CDR1 MDHEN, CDR2 SYDVKM. The V and J ends lost 6 bases and 0 bases respectively, with 18 bases between them. The CDR3 length is 17 residues. CDR3 DNA sequence: TGTGCCAGCAGACAGGGATCTCTATTGTCAGCCAAAAACATTCAGTACTTC. Protein: CASRQGSLLSAKNIQYF.

The chain employs TRBV7-9 and TRBJ1-4; 7 positions agree with TRBD1. Germline-derived CDR1 and CDR2 are SEHNR and FQNEAQ (reference sequence). Trimming took 5 bases from V and 0 from J; bases not matched to a gene: 9. CDR3 length equals 17 residues. CDR3 protein: CASSPGTVTATNEKLFF. The CDR3 nucleotides read TGTGCCAGCAGCCCCGGGACAGTTACTGCAACTAATGAAAAACTGTTTTTT.

This clone was picked up one time. The V gene is TRBV2, the J gene TRBJ2-5; no firm D call. V was shortened by 10 bases and J by 1 base, with 4 bases between the two germline ends. Germline V lookup: CDR1 SNHLY, CDR2 FYNNEI. The CDR3 runs 10 residues. The CDR3 DNA follows: TGTGCCACCTCCCAAGAGACCCAGTACTTC. Its translation: CATSQETQYF.

The rearrangement links TRBV5-5 to TRBJ1-4, with D perhaps TRBD1 (5 bases). Germline assignment: CDR1 SGHKS and CDR2 YYEKEE (reference sequence). With 0 bases removed from V and 5 bases from J, the gap between germline ends came to 11 bases. The CDR3 is 15 amino acids. The CDR3: CASSLGTSLNEKLFF. The CDR3 DNA sequence: TGTGCCAGCAGCTTGGGGACAAGTTTGAATGAAAAACTGTTTTTT. Full variable domain (outside the CDR3, taken from reference TRBV5-5 and TRBJ1-4): DAGVTQSPTHLIKTRGQQVTLRCSPISGHKSVSWYQQVLGQGPQFIFQYYEKEERGRGNFPDRFSARQFPNYSSELNVNALLLGDSALYLCASSLGTSLNEKLFFGSGTQLSVL.

The V gene is TRBV18, the J gene TRBJ1-5; D unclear. With 2 bases removed from V and 5 bases from J, the gap between germline ends came to 13 bases. Germline CDR1 reads KGHSH; CDR2 reads LQKENI. The CDR3 is 15 residues long. The DNA for the CDR3 is TGTGCCAGCTCACCATTGGCAGGCGGGGATCAGCCCCAGCATTTT. It encodes CASSPLAGGDQPQHF.